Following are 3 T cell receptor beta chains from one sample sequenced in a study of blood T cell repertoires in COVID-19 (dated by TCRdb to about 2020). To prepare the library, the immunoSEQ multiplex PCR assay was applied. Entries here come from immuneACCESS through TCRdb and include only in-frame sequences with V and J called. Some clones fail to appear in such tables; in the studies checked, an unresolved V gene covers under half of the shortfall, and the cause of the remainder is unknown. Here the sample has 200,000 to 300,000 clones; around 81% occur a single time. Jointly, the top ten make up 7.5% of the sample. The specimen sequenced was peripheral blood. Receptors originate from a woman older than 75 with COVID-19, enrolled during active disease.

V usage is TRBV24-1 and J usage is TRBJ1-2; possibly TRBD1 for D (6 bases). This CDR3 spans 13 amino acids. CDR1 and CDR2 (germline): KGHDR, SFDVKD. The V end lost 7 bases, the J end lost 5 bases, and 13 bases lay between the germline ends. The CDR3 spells CATSMTGLYGYTF. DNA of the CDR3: TGTGCCACCAGCATGACAGGTTTATATGGCTACACCTTC.

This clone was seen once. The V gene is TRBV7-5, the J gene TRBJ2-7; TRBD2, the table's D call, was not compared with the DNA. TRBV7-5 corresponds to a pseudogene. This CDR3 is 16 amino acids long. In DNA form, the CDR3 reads TGTGCCAGAAACCACAGCGGGGGGGACGAAACCTACGAGCAGTACTTC. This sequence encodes CARNHSGGDETYEQYF.

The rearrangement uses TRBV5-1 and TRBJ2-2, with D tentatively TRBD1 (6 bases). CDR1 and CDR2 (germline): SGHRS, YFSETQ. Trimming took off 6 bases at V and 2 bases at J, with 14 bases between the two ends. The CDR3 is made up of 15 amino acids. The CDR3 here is CASTGQPGNTGELFF. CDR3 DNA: TGCGCCAGCACCGGACAGCCTGGAAACACCGGGGAGCTGTTTTTT.